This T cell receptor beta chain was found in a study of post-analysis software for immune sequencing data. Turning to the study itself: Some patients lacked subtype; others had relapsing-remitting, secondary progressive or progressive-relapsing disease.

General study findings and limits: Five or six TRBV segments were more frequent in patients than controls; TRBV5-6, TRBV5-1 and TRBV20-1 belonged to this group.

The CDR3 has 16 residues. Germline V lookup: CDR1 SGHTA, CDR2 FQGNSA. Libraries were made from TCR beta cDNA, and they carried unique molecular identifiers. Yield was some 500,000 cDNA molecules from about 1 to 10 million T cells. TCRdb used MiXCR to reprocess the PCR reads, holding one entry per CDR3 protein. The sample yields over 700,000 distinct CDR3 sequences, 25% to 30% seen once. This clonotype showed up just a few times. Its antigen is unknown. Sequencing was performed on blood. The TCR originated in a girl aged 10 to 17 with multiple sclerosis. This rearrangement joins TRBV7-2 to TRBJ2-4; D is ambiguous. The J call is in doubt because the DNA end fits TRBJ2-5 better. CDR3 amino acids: CASSLAATLPLGTQYF. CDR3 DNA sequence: TGTGCCAGCAGCTTAGCCGCGACCCTCCCGCTTGGGACCCAGTACTTC.